Listed below are T cell receptor beta chains from one sample, sequenced in a study of control samples from healthy donors and cancer patients. Clones were read by immunoSEQ multiplex PCR, and TCRdb kept only the in-frame ones, dropping some. The table lists tens of thousands of clones, about four fifths of them singletons, with about 14% in the top ten. Material: blood. The source of these receptors is a man aged 50-60 years in good health. The CDR3 runs from the conserved cysteine through the conserved F or W. Fields, in order: D gene, clone size, V gene, J gene, CDR3 protein, CDR3 DNA. D genes are given only for firm matches. Some rows mark clone size as missing; the rest say once, few, many or name a class of expanded clone.

d_gene: -
abundance: -
v_gene: TRBV2
j_gene: TRBJ2-7
CDR3aa: CAGRTDTYEQYF
CDR3nt: TGTGCCGGTAGGACGGATACCTACGAGCAGTACTTC

d_gene: -
abundance: -
v_gene: TRBV3-1/TRBV3-2
j_gene: TRBJ1-1
CDR3aa: CASTPKAMNTEAFF
CDR3nt: TGTGCCAGCACCCCGAAGGCTATGAACACTGAAGCTTTCTTT

d_gene: -
abundance: -
v_gene: TRBV19
j_gene: TRBJ2-5
CDR3aa: CASSTMLVQETQYF
CDR3nt: TGTGCCAGTAGTACCATGCTAGTTCAAGAGACCCAGTACTTC

d_gene: -
abundance: -
v_gene: TRBV7-2
j_gene: TRBJ1-1
CDR3aa: CASSLSIMGAEAFF
CDR3nt: TGTGCCAGCAGCTTAAGTATAATGGGGGCTGAAGCTTTCTTT

d_gene: -
abundance: -
v_gene: TRBV9
j_gene: TRBJ1-2
CDR3aa: CASSVARGYYGYTF
CDR3nt: TGTGCCAGCAGCGTAGCCAGGGGTTACTATGGCTACACCTTC

d_gene: -
abundance: -
v_gene: TRBV9
j_gene: TRBJ1-6
CDR3aa: CASSVEGVGNSPLHF
CDR3nt: TGTGCCAGCAGCGTAGAGGGTGTTGGTAATTCACCCCTCCACTTT

d_gene: -
abundance: -
v_gene: TRBV19
j_gene: TRBJ1-1
CDR3aa: CASSRVNTEAFF
CDR3nt: TGTGCCAGTAGCCGGGTTAACACTGAAGCTTTCTTT

d_gene: -
abundance: -
v_gene: TRBV7-9
j_gene: TRBJ1-2
CDR3aa: CASRGDGIGYTF
CDR3nt: TGTGCCAGCAGGGGGGACGGCATTGGCTACACCTTC

d_gene: -
abundance: few
v_gene: TRBV5-6
j_gene: TRBJ1-5
CDR3aa: CASSLGVWDQPQHF
CDR3nt: TGTGCCAGCAGCTTGGGAGTATGGGATCAGCCCCAGCATTTT

d_gene: -
abundance: -
v_gene: TRBV15
j_gene: TRBJ2-7
CDR3aa: CATSRGLEAYEQYF
CDR3nt: TGTGCCACCAGCAGAGGACTAGAAGCCTACGAGCAGTACTTC

d_gene: TRBD2
abundance: -
v_gene: TRBV19
j_gene: TRBJ2-1
CDR3aa: CASSPSLAPYNEQFF
CDR3nt: TGTGCCAGTAGTCCGTCACTAGCGCCCTACAATGAGCAGTTCTTC

d_gene: -
abundance: -
v_gene: TRBV27
j_gene: TRBJ1-4
CDR3aa: CASSRRQGRSEKLFF
CDR3nt: TGTGCCAGCAGTCGGAGGCAGGGACGGAGTGAAAAACTGTTTTTT

d_gene: TRBD2
abundance: -
v_gene: TRBV14
j_gene: TRBJ2-3
CDR3aa: CASSPGTSGMSTQYF
CDR3nt: TGTGCCAGCAGCCCCGGGACTAGCGGGATGAGTACGCAGTATTTT

d_gene: TRBD1
abundance: -
v_gene: TRBV19
j_gene: TRBJ2-3
CDR3aa: CASSPGGGTDTQYF
CDR3nt: TGTGCCAGTAGTCCAGGGGGCGGCACAGATACGCAGTATTTT

d_gene: -
abundance: -
v_gene: TRBV4-1
j_gene: TRBJ2-7
CDR3aa: CASSQDARGAYEQYF
CDR3nt: TGCGCCAGCAGCCAAGATGCCAGGGGGGCCTACGAGCAGTACTTC

d_gene: -
abundance: -
v_gene: TRBV6-5
j_gene: TRBJ1-5
CDR3aa: CASKAGLQINQPQHF
CDR3nt: TGTGCCAGCAAGGCGGGACTCCAAATCAATCAGCCCCAGCATTTT

d_gene: -
abundance: -
v_gene: TRBV20-1
j_gene: TRBJ1-2
CDR3aa: CSASSQAMYTF
CDR3nt: TGCAGTGCTAGTTCCCAGGCTATGTACACCTTC

d_gene: TRBD2
abundance: -
v_gene: TRBV9
j_gene: TRBJ2-1
CDR3aa: CASSVEIRGSGIFNEQFF
CDR3nt: TGTGCCAGCAGCGTAGAGATTAGGGGTAGCGGGATTTTTAACGAGCAGTTCTTC

d_gene: -
abundance: -
v_gene: TRBV6-2/TRBV6-3
j_gene: TRBJ2-2
CDR3aa: CASSYPRLTRDTGELFF
CDR3nt: TGTGCCAGCAGTTACCCCAGGCTAACAAGGGACACCGGGGAGCTGTTTTTT

d_gene: TRBD2
abundance: -
v_gene: TRBV5-1
j_gene: TRBJ2-1
CDR3aa: CASSLAASGEQFF
CDR3nt: TGCGCCAGCAGCTTGGCGGCTAGCGGTGAGCAGTTCTTC

d_gene: -
abundance: -
v_gene: TRBV6-6
j_gene: TRBJ2-7
CDR3aa: CASSSLSSGEQYF
CDR3nt: TGTGCCAGCAGTTCCCTCTCGTCGGGCGAGCAGTACTTC

d_gene: TRBD1
abundance: -
v_gene: TRBV10-3
j_gene: TRBJ1-2
CDR3aa: CAISESISTGDTYGYTF
CDR3nt: TGTGCCATCAGTGAGTCGATCTCGACAGGGGACACCTATGGCTACACCTTC

d_gene: TRBD2
abundance: -
v_gene: TRBV6-2/TRBV6-3
j_gene: TRBJ2-1
CDR3aa: CASSSRGSGGSYNEQFF
CDR3nt: TGTGCCAGCAGTTCCCGGGGTAGCGGGGGGTCCTACAATGAGCAGTTCTTC

d_gene: -
abundance: -
v_gene: TRBV12-3/TRBV12-4
j_gene: TRBJ1-6
CDR3aa: CASSSSTSPLHF
CDR3nt: TGTGCCAGCAGTTCCAGTACTTCACCCCTCCACTTT

d_gene: TRBD1
abundance: -
v_gene: TRBV2
j_gene: TRBJ2-6
CDR3aa: CASPQGQFSGANVLTF
CDR3nt: TGTGCCAGCCCTCAGGGACAGTTCTCTGGGGCCAACGTCCTGACTTTC

d_gene: -
abundance: -
v_gene: TRBV5-4
j_gene: TRBJ1-1
CDR3aa: CASSRSARNTEAFF
CDR3nt: TGTGCCAGCAGCCGGTCGGCCAGGAACACTGAAGCTTTCTTT

d_gene: TRBD1
abundance: -
v_gene: TRBV6-6
j_gene: TRBJ2-7
CDR3aa: CASSYQGQGAAYEQYF
CDR3nt: TGTGCCAGCAGTTACCAAGGACAGGGGGCTGCCTACGAGCAGTACTTC

d_gene: TRBD2
abundance: -
v_gene: TRBV5-1
j_gene: TRBJ2-5
CDR3aa: CASSLFGGSETQYF
CDR3nt: TGCGCCAGCAGCTTGTTCGGGGGGAGCGAGACCCAGTACTTC

d_gene: -
abundance: -
v_gene: TRBV24-1
j_gene: TRBJ2-1
CDR3aa: CATSDEGQVRPQGEAEQFF
CDR3nt: TGTGCCACCAGTGACGAGGGTCAGGTTAGACCTCAGGGGGAGGCTGAGCAGTTCTTC

d_gene: -
abundance: -
v_gene: TRBV2
j_gene: TRBJ2-7
CDR3aa: CASSEGETYEQYF
CDR3nt: TGTGCCAGCAGTGAAGGTGAGACCTACGAGCAGTACTTC

d_gene: -
abundance: -
v_gene: TRBV18
j_gene: TRBJ2-7
CDR3aa: CASSPPRTAGSEQYF
CDR3nt: TGTGCCAGCTCACCCCCCCGGACAGCGGGGTCCGAGCAGTACTTC

d_gene: -
abundance: -
v_gene: TRBV15
j_gene: TRBJ2-1
CDR3aa: CATSLSTRVYNEQFF
CDR3nt: TGTGCCACCAGCCTCTCGACCCGAGTTTACAATGAGCAGTTCTTC

d_gene: -
abundance: -
v_gene: TRBV6-5
j_gene: TRBJ2-1
CDR3aa: CASSYSILGGWYQFF
CDR3nt: TGTGCCAGCAGTTACTCGATTCTAGGTGGATGGTACCAGTTCTTC

d_gene: -
abundance: -
v_gene: TRBV7-2
j_gene: TRBJ2-2
CDR3aa: CASSREASRELFF
CDR3nt: TGTGCCAGCAGCCGCGAGGCCTCTAGGGAGCTGTTTTTT

d_gene: -
abundance: once
v_gene: TRBV7-2
j_gene: TRBJ2-3
CDR3aa: CASSTSRESTDTQYF
CDR3nt: TGTGCCAGCAGCACTTCTAGGGAGAGTACAGATACGCAGTATTTT

d_gene: -
abundance: -
v_gene: TRBV28
j_gene: TRBJ2-7
CDR3aa: CASSLAVPPYEQYF
CDR3nt: TGTGCCAGCAGTTTAGCGGTCCCTCCCTACGAGCAGTACTTC

d_gene: -
abundance: -
v_gene: TRBV2
j_gene: TRBJ1-1
CDR3aa: CASSRRGTEAFF
CDR3nt: TGTGCCAGCAGTCGAAGAGGGACTGAAGCTTTCTTT

d_gene: -
abundance: -
v_gene: TRBV19
j_gene: TRBJ2-6
CDR3aa: CASRLGGPTTGTRMSGANVLTF
CDR3nt: TGTGCCAGTAGGCTAGGCGGACCTACTACCGGGACAAGAATGTCTGGGGCCAACGTCCTGACTTTC

d_gene: TRBD1
abundance: -
v_gene: TRBV7-9
j_gene: TRBJ1-6
CDR3aa: CASRTGTGGSPLHF
CDR3nt: TGTGCCAGCAGGACCGGGACAGGCGGTTCACCCCTCCACTTT

d_gene: -
abundance: -
v_gene: TRBV20-1
j_gene: TRBJ1-4
CDR3aa: CSASGAWGQLFF
CDR3nt: TGCAGTGCTAGTGGGGCCTGGGGACAACTGTTTTTT

d_gene: TRBD2
abundance: -
v_gene: TRBV19
j_gene: TRBJ2-1
CDR3aa: CATRTSGYNEQFF
CDR3nt: TGTGCCACGAGGACTAGCGGCTACAATGAGCAGTTCTTC

d_gene: -
abundance: -
v_gene: TRBV30
j_gene: TRBJ1-5
CDR3aa: CAWSGQDHQPQHF
CDR3nt: TGTGCCTGGAGTGGACAGGATCATCAGCCCCAGCATTTT

d_gene: -
abundance: -
v_gene: TRBV15
j_gene: TRBJ1-4
CDR3aa: CATSSLGSAPNEKLFF
CDR3nt: TGTGCCACCAGCAGCCTTGGTTCGGCCCCTAATGAAAAACTGTTTTTT

d_gene: -
abundance: -
v_gene: TRBV7-6
j_gene: TRBJ2-7
CDR3aa: CASSLALPSESYEQYF
CDR3nt: TGTGCCAGCAGCTTAGCGCTTCCCAGCGAGTCCTACGAGCAGTACTTC

d_gene: -
abundance: -
v_gene: TRBV4-3
j_gene: TRBJ1-6
CDR3aa: CASSQDWGQHSPLHF
CDR3nt: TGCGCCAGCAGCCAAGATTGGGGGCAGCATTCACCCCTCCACTTT

d_gene: TRBD2
abundance: -
v_gene: TRBV3-1/TRBV3-2
j_gene: TRBJ2-5
CDR3aa: CASSQPWGRAPETQYF
CDR3nt: TGTGCCAGCAGCCAGCCATGGGGGAGGGCCCCAGAGACCCAGTACTTC

d_gene: TRBD2
abundance: -
v_gene: TRBV9
j_gene: TRBJ2-1
CDR3aa: CASSRGFGLAGDREQFF
CDR3nt: TGTGCCAGCTCTAGGGGCTTTGGGCTAGCGGGAGATCGGGAGCAGTTCTTC

d_gene: -
abundance: -
v_gene: TRBV28
j_gene: TRBJ1-1
CDR3aa: CASSLGLALEAFF
CDR3nt: TGTGCCAGCAGTTTAGGACTCGCATTAGAAGCTTTCTTT

d_gene: TRBD1
abundance: -
v_gene: TRBV4-1
j_gene: TRBJ1-1
CDR3aa: CASSPGQGNTEAFF
CDR3nt: TGCGCCAGCAGTCCTGGACAGGGGAACACTGAAGCTTTCTTT

d_gene: -
abundance: -
v_gene: TRBV5-1
j_gene: TRBJ1-5
CDR3aa: CASSPGFLSHQPQHF
CDR3nt: TGCGCCAGCAGCCCAGGGTTCTTATCCCATCAGCCCCAGCATTTT

d_gene: -
abundance: -
v_gene: TRBV7-3
j_gene: TRBJ2-7
CDR3aa: CASSLTPSGLYEQYF
CDR3nt: TGTGCCAGCAGCTTAACGCCCAGCGGACTCTACGAGCAGTACTTC

d_gene: -
abundance: few
v_gene: TRBV27
j_gene: TRBJ1-5
CDR3aa: CASSLSGDNQPQHF
CDR3nt: TGTGCCAGCAGTTTATCAGGGGACAATCAGCCCCAGCATTTT